The present T cell receptor beta chain was sequenced within a study of cytomegalovirus exposure and HLA in healthy donors. As concerns this clone: Its antigen remains unknown.

The CDR3 runs to 16 residues. Per the germline V gene, CDR1 is SGHTA and CDR2 is FQGNSA. J was trimmed by 2 bases and V by 5 bases; bases with no gene match: 7. The study, taken as a whole, reports: The study put some 160 TCR beta chains on its list as cytomegalovirus-associated. In vitro assays verified that a few CMV-associated chains recognized CMV antigens specifically. Reports described diagnosis of cytomegalovirus status by the classifier as highly specific and sensitive. The TCR clusters that emerged in the first cohort tended, a later analysis found, to co-occur in the approximately 110 validation repertoires.

Libraries were prepared by immunoSEQ multiplex PCR; TCRdb keeps only in-frame clonotypes and omits some of them. The data contain 110,000 or so clones, more than 75% of them singletons. The TCR was taken from a woman in her thirties in good health and CMV-seronegative. The rearrangement joins TRBV7-2 to TRBJ2-7; the match to TRBD2 covers 12 bases. The sample taken for sequencing was PBMCs. CDR3 nucleotide sequence: TGTGCCAGCAGCCCCCTAGCGGGGGGGACAACCTACGAGCAGTACTTC. Its protein is CASSPLAGGTTYEQYF.